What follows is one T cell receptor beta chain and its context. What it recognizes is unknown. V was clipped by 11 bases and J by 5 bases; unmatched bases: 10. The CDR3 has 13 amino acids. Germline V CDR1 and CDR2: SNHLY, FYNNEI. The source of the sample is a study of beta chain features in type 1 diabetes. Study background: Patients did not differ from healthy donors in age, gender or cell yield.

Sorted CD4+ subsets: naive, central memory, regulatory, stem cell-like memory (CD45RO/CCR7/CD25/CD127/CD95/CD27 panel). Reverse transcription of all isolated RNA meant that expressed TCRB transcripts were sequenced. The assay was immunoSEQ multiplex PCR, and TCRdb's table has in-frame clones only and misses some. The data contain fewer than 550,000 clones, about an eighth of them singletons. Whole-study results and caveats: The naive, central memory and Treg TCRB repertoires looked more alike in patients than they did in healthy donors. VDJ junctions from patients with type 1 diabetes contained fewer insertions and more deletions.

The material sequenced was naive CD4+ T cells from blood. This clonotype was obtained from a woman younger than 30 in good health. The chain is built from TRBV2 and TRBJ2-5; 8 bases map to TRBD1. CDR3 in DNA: TGTGCCGCTTCGACAGGGGAAGTGGAGACCCAGTACTTC. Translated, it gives CAASTGEVETQYF.